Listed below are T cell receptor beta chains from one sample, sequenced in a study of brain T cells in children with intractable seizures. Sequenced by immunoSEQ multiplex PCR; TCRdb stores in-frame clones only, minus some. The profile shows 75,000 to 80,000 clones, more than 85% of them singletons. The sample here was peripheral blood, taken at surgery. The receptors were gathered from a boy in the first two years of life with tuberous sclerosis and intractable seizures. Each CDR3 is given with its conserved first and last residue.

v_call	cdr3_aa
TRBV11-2	CASSETSGRASTDTQYF
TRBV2	CASSVGREPSGNTIYF
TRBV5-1	CASSPTGRNEQFF
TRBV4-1	CASSQPTSGRPYEQYF
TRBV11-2	CASSSLKSYEQYF
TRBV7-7	CASSRGDRGETQYF
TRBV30	CAWMIQRETQYF
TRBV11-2	CASSLGGSPPLHF
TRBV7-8	CASSSVHGVEAFF
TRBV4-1	CASSQVVTATQNTEAFF
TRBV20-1	CSASFGVSSGNTIYF
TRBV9	CASSPPGTGFKNTEAFF
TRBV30	CAWVLAGGQSGRGNEQFF
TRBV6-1	CASSERTGGQPQHF
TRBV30	CAWRRVGPLGGYGYTF
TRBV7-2	CASSLRGQGTITYEQYF
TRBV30	CAWSWRFSGNTIYF
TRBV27	CASSSSPGLASYEQYF
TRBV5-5	CASTLSFSTEAFF
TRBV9	CASSVDPAGPRGTQYF
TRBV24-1	CATSEQGRGVWETQYF
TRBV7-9	CASSRGHPYEQYF
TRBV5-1	CASSLGGLTSGVLETQYF
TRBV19	CASSIHRGYGYTF
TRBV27	CASSLNGGAGSNQPQHF
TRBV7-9	CASSSAPGVDPERAQYF
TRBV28	CASSLMAGRYEQYF
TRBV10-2	CASSVGTSGFLCSYNEQFF
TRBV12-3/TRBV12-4	CASGGVDYYGYTF
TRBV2	CASTGGSTDTQYF
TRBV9	CASSVDSYTGELFF
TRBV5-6	CASSLVNAITGEAFF